These 5 T cell receptor beta chains originate from one sample sequenced in a study of neoadjuvant anti-PD-1 for oral cavity cancer. Produced via immunoSEQ multiplex PCR; TCRdb's table is partial and in-frame only. The sample comprises some 33,000 clones, about 86% of which are singletons, and under 4% rests with the top ten. This specimen was PBMCs, taken before nivolumab (anti-PD-1) treatment. The receptors were sampled from a person aged 40 to 85 with oral cavity squamous cell carcinoma.

This clone was counted a few times. This chain joins TRBV27 and TRBJ1-2; D is possibly TRBD1 (6 bases). This CDR3 spans 13 amino acids. The germline V and J ends were trimmed by 8 bases and 7 bases, with 17 bases remaining between them. Germline V gene data show CDR1 as MNHEY and CDR2 as SMNVEV (reference sequence). The CDR3 sequence is CASATGLQAGYTF. CDR3 nucleotide sequence: TGTGCCAGCGCCACAGGGTTACAGGCTGGCTACACCTTC.

This rearrangement joins TRBV14 to TRBJ1-1; D is unresolved. The CDR3 totals 11 residues. V lost 8 bases, J lost 1 base, and 5 bases lay in between. CDR1 is SGHDN, CDR2 FVKESK, per germline. The CDR3 sequence is CASAGNTEAFF. The CDR3 region has the DNA TGTGCCAGCGCAGGGAACACTGAAGCTTTCTTT.

V is TRBV11-2 and J is TRBJ2-3, with 11 bases fitting TRBD2. Germline lookup yields CDR1 SGHAT and CDR2 FQNNGV. Trimming at V came to 5 bases and at J to 6 bases, leaving 7 bases not matched to a gene. This CDR3 is 15 amino acids long. In nucleotides, the CDR3 is TGTGCCAGCAGCGCGACTAGCGGGGCCCCCGATACGCAGTATTTT. Translated, it gives CASSATSGAPDTQYF.

V gene TRBV30 combines with J gene TRBJ1-5; D gene uncertain. Germline-derived CDR1 and CDR2 are GTSNPN and SVGIG (reference sequence). The V end was cut by 0 bases, the J end by 6 bases, with 9 bases between. CDR3 length: 13 residues. The CDR3 sequence is CAWSVHFGQPQHF. For the CDR3, the DNA is TGTGCCTGGAGTGTACACTTCGGTCAGCCCCAGCATTTT.

In its sample, this clone was seen once. The chain couples TRBV10-3 to TRBJ1-6; D may be TRBD1 (5 bases). This CDR3 is 18 amino acids long. Trimming removed 6 bases at V and 0 bases at J, with 18 bases between. The germline V gene encodes CDR1 ENHRY and CDR2 SYGVKD. This chain's CDR3 is CAISEGPRFRSYNSPLHF. CDR3 sequence (DNA): TGTGCCATCAGCGAGGGACCCAGGTTTCGCTCCTATAATTCACCCCTCCACTTT.